The 2 T cell receptor beta chains below come from one sample, sequenced in a study of CD8 T cells in ankylosing spondylitis. TCRdb re-derived calls from the 5' RACE reads in MiXCR, one entry per CDR3 protein. The repertoire holds around 30,000 distinct CDR3 sequences, with nearly 5.5% as singletons. Sequencing was performed on blood, either unsorted or a sorted T cell fraction (not recorded which). The receptors were sampled from a female donor with ankylosing spondylitis or in good health (not recorded which).

This clonotype was seen repeatedly, ten times or more. This chain links TRBV9 with TRBJ2-1, with 11 bases aligning to TRBD2. Unmatched junction bases numbered 10, after V lost 0 bases and J lost 5 bases. The germline CDR1 and CDR2 sequences are SGDLS and YYNGEE. The length of the CDR3 is 18 residues. CDR3 sequence: CASSVAPPLAGADNEQFF. In nucleotides, the CDR3 is TGTGCCAGCAGCGTAGCGCCCCCACTAGCGGGGGCCGACAATGAGCAGTTCTTC. Combining the CDR3 with reference TRBV9 and TRBJ2-1 gives the whole variable domain DSGVTQTPKHLITATGQRVTLRCSPRSGDLSVYWYQQSLDQGLQFLIQYYNGEERAKGNILERFSAQQFPDLHSELNLSSLELGDSALYFCASSVAPPLAGADNEQFFGPGTRLTVL.

This clonotype was found many times. This chain's CDR3 is CASSVVGESGSPLHF. The CDR3 bases are TGTGCCAGCAGCGTAGTTGGCGAAAGCGGCTCACCCCTCCACTTT. This sequence joins TRBV9 and TRBJ1-6; D uncertain. Per the germline V gene, CDR1 is SGDLS and CDR2 is YYNGEE. V was pared by 0 bases and J by 10 bases, with 14 bases between. CDR3 size: 15 residues.